A selection of T cell receptor beta chains follows, all from one sample in a study of CD8+CD57+ T cells in acquired aplastic anemia. TCRdb independently ran MiXCR on the reads; one entry per CDR3 protein. The data contain 450,000 to 550,000 distinct CDR3 sequences, around 30% of them singletons. The material sequenced was sorted CD4+, CD8+, or CD8+CD57+ T cells (not recorded which) from PBMCs. Receptor source: a human donor with aplastic anemia. CDR3s include the opening cysteine and the closing phenylalanine or tryptophan. The order of the fields is J gene, V gene, CDR3 protein.

TRBJ2-5,TRBV2,CASSEPQINQETQYF
TRBJ2-2,TRBV12-3/TRBV12-4,CASSRSWQGYTGELFF
TRBJ1-1,TRBV6-5,CASSYIRGTNTEAFF
TRBJ2-7,TRBV25-1,CASRPDGRGNDEQYF
TRBJ2-5,TRBV27,CATRRSETQYF
TRBJ2-7,TRBV19,CASSIGRTYEQYF
TRBJ2-7,TRBV9,CASSPGQGKYEQYF
TRBJ1-5,TRBV11-1,CASSLLLFGQGALSSNQPQHF
TRBJ2-1,TRBV19,CASSFEGSLGNEQFF
TRBJ2-6,TRBV6-1,CASSDHPTGSGANVLTF
TRBJ2-7,TRBV5-1,CASSLADRREQYF
TRBJ2-1,TRBV20-1,CSAREGHNEQFF
TRBJ1-5,TRBV2,CASSAGGGDQPQHF
TRBJ2-6,TRBV5-6,CASSLKRLPAGANVLTF
TRBJ2-3,TRBV6-1,CASRSPPSKITDTQYF
TRBJ2-2,TRBV7-6,CASSSRLAGTSGELFF
TRBJ2-7,TRBV9,CASSVVGGGAGEQYF
TRBJ1-2,TRBV20-1,CSASSRQGHYGYTF
TRBJ1-6,TRBV4-3,CASSPREGSPLHF
TRBJ2-5,TRBV2,CASSRFGERETQYF
TRBJ1-2,TRBV12-3/TRBV12-4,CASSWGVETGGYTF
TRBJ1-2,TRBV6-1,CASSTGGSNYGYTF
TRBJ2-7,TRBV25-1,CASRGVTYEQYF
TRBJ2-7,TRBV7-6,CASSLAPGTDYEQYF
TRBJ1-2,TRBV29-1,CSASPWYGYTF
TRBJ2-7,TRBV10-1,CASSESENRESYEQYF
TRBJ1-6,TRBV7-2,CAVGRTYNSPLHF
TRBJ2-5,TRBV20-1,CSASWGQGRWETQYF
TRBJ2-1,TRBV12-3/TRBV12-4,CASTKTTGSSSNEQFF
TRBJ1-2,TRBV7-9,CASSTNGTGSYGYTF
TRBJ2-5,TRBV10-3,CAISPGHSQETQYF
TRBJ2-7,TRBV29-1,CSVGVYGYEQYF
TRBJ2-5,TRBV5-6,CASSLVSGSNLGETQYF
TRBJ2-3,TRBV29-1,CSVGGQTSTDTQYF
TRBJ1-2,TRBV19,CASRRQDSAGYTF
TRBJ2-3,TRBV7-3,CASSLIPPTSTDTQYF
TRBJ2-3,TRBV11-2,CASRKSGGDRDTQYF
TRBJ1-3,TRBV6-2/TRBV6-3,CASSYSMGRGQSGNTIYF
TRBJ2-7,TRBV20-1,CSAGPGQGDYEQYF
TRBJ2-7,TRBV12-3/TRBV12-4,CASSYRTGQGSTYEQYF
TRBJ1-1,TRBV7-8,CASSRQVNTEAFF
TRBJ2-5,TRBV3-1,CATGDDQETQYF
TRBJ1-5,TRBV16,CASSQKGLEPQHF
TRBJ2-3,TRBV29-1,CSVVGSPRASTDTQYF
TRBJ2-1,TRBV7-6,CASGHRTGRDEQFF
TRBJ1-1,TRBV7-2,CTSSLSAAYTEAFF
TRBJ2-3,TRBV11-2,CASSFIVGLGTDTQYF
TRBJ2-5,TRBV30,CAWRDRRQGKETQYF
TRBJ2-3,TRBV15,CATSSGADTQYF